This passage covers 6 T cell receptor beta chains from one sample sequenced in a study of T cells in Graves' hyperthyroidism and ophthalmopathy. Researchers took RNA transcripts and amplified the TCR beta CDR3 regions from them. A first-round RT-PCR of the TCR CDR3 used the HTBI primer set. TCRdb re-derived calls from the multiplex PCR reads in MiXCR, one entry per CDR3 protein. In the table there are approximately 610,000 distinct CDR3 sequences, 14% to 15% of which are singletons. Sequencing input: blood. The receptors originated from a woman in her thirties or forties with Graves' ophthalmopathy.

This clonotype has more than one count but fewer than ten. V usage is TRBV7-9 and J usage is TRBJ1-2; 7 bases fit TRBD1. CDR3 length: 13 residues. The V and J ends lost 5 bases and 7 bases, in that order; junction bases with no gene match: 7. Germline V lookup: CDR1 SEHNR, CDR2 FQNEAQ (reference sequence). In DNA, the CDR3 is TGTGCCAGCAGCGCGGACGACAGGGTTGGCTACACCTTC. Amino acids: CASSADDRVGYTF.

The V and J genes are TRBV19 and TRBJ2-4, with no clear D. The V gene lost 5 bases and the J gene lost 2 bases, with 13 bases spanning the gap. Germline V lookup: CDR1 LNHDA, CDR2 SQIVND (reference sequence). The CDR3 consists of 15 residues. This CDR3 reads CASSLDGWSKNIQYF. The CDR3 DNA is TGTGCCAGTAGTCTGGATGGTTGGTCCAAAAACATTCAGTACTTC.

The chain recombines TRBV28 with TRBJ2-4, with 8 bases lining up with TRBD2. J lost 2 bases, V lost 3 bases, and 6 bases had no gene match. CDR1 and CDR2 from the germline V gene are MDHEN and SYDVKM. The CDR3 has 16 amino acids. CDR3 residues: CASSFGGEITKNIQYF. The CDR3 DNA follows: TGTGCCAGCAGTTTCGGGGGGGAGATAACCAAAAACATTCAGTACTTC.

This clonotype has more than one count but fewer than ten. The genes are TRBV28 and TRBJ1-6, with D maybe TRBD1 (5 bases). The ends were cut back, 7 bases at V and 5 bases at J, with 12 bases in the middle. The CDR3 extends over 14 amino acids. Looked up from germline, CDR1 is MDHEN and CDR2 is SYDVKM. This CDR3 reads CASNHRLNNSPLHF. The CDR3 DNA is TGTGCCAGCAACCACAGGCTAAATAATTCACCCCTCCACTTT.

Many counts were recorded for this clonotype. The V gene is TRBV12-3 or TRBV12-4, the J gene TRBJ2-6, with D perhaps matching TRBD1 (5 bases). The germline V and J ends were trimmed by 2 bases and 3 bases, with 8 bases remaining between them. The CDR3 extends over 15 amino acids. The CDR3 region is CASSLLGVGANVLTF. CDR3 nucleotides: TGTGCCAGCAGTTTATTAGGGGTTGGGGCCAACGTCCTGACTTTC.

This clonotype appeared many times. The chain has TRBV6-1 and TRBJ2-5; D is uncertain. Trimming took off 4 bases at V and 4 bases at J, with 4 bases between the two ends. The CDR3 runs 11 residues. Per germline, CDR1 MNHNS and CDR2 SASEGT. The CDR3 reads CASSGGETQYF. Written as DNA, the CDR3 is TGTGCCAGCAGTGGAGGAGAGACCCAGTACTTC.